A single TCR beta chain is shown here with its context. No antigen is known for it. No much larger clone exists at a distance of one base, and base qualities are not known. The data are from a study of blood T cell repertoires in COVID-19 (dated by TCRdb to the early 2020s). Broadly, across the study: Collaborator samples came from the United States, Italy and Spain and covered acute and convalescent phases of COVID-19. The dataset comprised deeply sampled blood TCRbeta repertoires from subjects exposed to, actively infected with, or recovered from COVID-19. A de-identified subject ID, COVID-19 status, age in years and sex were almost always included in the sample metadata. The prospective study material was composed of cDNA or gDNA derived from T cells, B-cell-depleted T cells, or PBMCs. Samples were obtained from the ongoing ImmuneRACE study (first 160 participants) and from some 1,300 subjects provided by 6 global collaborators. The repertoires were released in a freely available public database intended as a resource for research on the immune response to SARS-CoV-2. Where available, HLA class I and class II types were obtained from metadata supplied by the sample provider rather than from assay-based typing.

Broad study findings and their caveats: Clinical and demographic metadata were provided uncurated, with the amount varying by source and participant.

Enrolling through a virtual design, the prospective study's participants ranged in age from roughly 18 to 90 years and lived across some 22 United States geographic areas. To assign participants to cohorts, the prospective study relied on clinical history that participants themselves reported in a screening survey and a study questionnaire. A participant counted as exposed if, within 2 weeks of entering the study, that participant had been in contact with someone who had a PCR-confirmed or clinician-diagnosed COVID-19 case. Mobile phlebotomists in the prospective study collected whole blood, serum and a nasopharyngeal or oropharyngeal swab from every participant. Additional blood draws and questionnaires over an approximately two-month period could optionally be provided by prospective study participants. Prospective study blood samples were shipped either frozen or at room temperature before DNA extraction.

The immunoSEQ Assay, a bias-controlled multiplex PCR, was used to amplify TCRbeta CDR3 regions from genomic DNA. Per the authors' processing: The number of nucleated cells in each sample was estimated by amplification of reference gene primers within the assay. To quantify the absolute abundance of each unique TCRbeta CDR3 rearrangement, sequence reads were collapsed and filtered. Productive Simpson clonality was computed per sample as the square root of Simpson's diversity index over productive rearrangements. This is the immuneACCESS table as TCRdb keeps it, with only in-frame sequences that have V and J called. A part of the clones is gone; compared with another copy, unresolved V genes explain less than half, and the rest is unexplained. V and J calls and clone size are as listed in that table; D and trimming were resolved from the DNA. The sample records some 300,000 clones, roughly nine tenths of which are singletons. The ten largest clones represent roughly 2.9% of the sample.

From cysteine to phenylalanine, the CDR3 is 15 amino acids long. The read is trimmed to its CDR3 DNA, 45 bases read in frame from base 1. For CDR1 and CDR2, the germline V gene lists SGHRS and YFSETQ. V is clipped by 2 bases and J by 2 bases, and the sequence between their germline boundaries is 11 bases long. The rearrangement joined TRBV5-1 to TRBJ1-5; TRBD1 could be the D gene, as 6 bases match. The sequenced sample consisted of PBMCs or T cells enriched from blood (not recorded which). This receptor was obtained from a woman aged 45-59 years who had been exposed to COVID-19. The DNA sequence is as follows: TGCGCCAGCAGCTTAGGGGGTCCAGGCAATCAGCCCCAGCATTTT. This is translated as CASSLGGPGNQPQHF.